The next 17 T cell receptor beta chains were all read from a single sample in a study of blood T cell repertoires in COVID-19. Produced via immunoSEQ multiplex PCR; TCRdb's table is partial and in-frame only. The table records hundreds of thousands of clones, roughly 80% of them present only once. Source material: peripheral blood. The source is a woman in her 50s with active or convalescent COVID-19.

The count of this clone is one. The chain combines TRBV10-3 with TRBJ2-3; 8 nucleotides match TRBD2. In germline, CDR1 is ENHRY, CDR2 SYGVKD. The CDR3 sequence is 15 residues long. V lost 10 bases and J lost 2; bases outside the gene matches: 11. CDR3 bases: TGTGCCACCTCGGGGGGGGGAGAAGCCACAGATACGCAGTATTTT. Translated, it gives CATSGGGEATDTQYF.

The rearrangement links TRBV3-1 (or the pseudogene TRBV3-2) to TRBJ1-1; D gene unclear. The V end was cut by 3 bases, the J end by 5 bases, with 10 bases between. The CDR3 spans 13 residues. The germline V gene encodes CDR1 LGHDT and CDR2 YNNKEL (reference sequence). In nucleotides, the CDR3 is TGTGCCAGCAGCCAGGAGGGAATAACTGAAGCTTTCTTT. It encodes CASSQEGITEAFF.

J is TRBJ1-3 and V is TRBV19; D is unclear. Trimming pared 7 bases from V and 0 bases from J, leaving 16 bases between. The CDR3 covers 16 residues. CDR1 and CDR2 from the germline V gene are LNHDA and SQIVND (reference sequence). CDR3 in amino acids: CASILHGSYSGNTIYF. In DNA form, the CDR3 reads TGTGCCAGTATCCTACACGGGAGTTACTCTGGAAACACCATATATTTT.

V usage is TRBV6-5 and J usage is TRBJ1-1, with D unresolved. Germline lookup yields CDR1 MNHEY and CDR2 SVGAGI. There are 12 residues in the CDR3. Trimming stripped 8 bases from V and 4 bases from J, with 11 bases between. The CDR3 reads CASHPSSTEAFF. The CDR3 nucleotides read TGTGCCAGCCATCCGAGTAGCACTGAAGCTTTCTTT.

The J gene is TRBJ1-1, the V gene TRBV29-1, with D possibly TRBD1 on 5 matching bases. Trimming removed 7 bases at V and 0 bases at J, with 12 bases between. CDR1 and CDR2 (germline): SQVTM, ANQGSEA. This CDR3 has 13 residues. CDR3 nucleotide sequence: TGCAGCGCCCGGGGGATTCTGAACACTGAAGCTTTCTTT. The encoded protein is CSARGILNTEAFF. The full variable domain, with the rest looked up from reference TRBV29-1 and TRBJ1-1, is SAVISQKPSRDICQRGTSLTIQCQVDSQVTMMFWYRQQPGQSLTLIATANQGSEATYESGFVIDKFPISRPNLTFSTLTVSNMSPEDSSIYLCSARGILNTEAFFGQGTRLTVV.

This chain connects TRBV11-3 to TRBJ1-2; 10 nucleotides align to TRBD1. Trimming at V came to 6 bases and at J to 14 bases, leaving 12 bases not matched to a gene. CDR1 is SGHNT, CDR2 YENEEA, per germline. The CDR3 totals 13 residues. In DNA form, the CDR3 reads TGTGCCAGCAGTCCTCGACAGGGGGCTGAAACAACCTTC. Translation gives CASSPRQGAETTF. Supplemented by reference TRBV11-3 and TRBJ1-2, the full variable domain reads EAGVVQSPRYKIIEKKQPVAFWCNPISGHNTLYWYLQNLGQGPELLIRYENEEAVDDSQLPKDRFSAERLKGVDSTLKIQPAELGDSAVYLCASSPRQGAETTFGSGTRLTVV.

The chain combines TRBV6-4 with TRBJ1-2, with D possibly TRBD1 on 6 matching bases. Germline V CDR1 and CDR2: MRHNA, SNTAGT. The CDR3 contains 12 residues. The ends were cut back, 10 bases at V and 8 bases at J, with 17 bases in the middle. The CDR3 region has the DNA TGTGCCACCCGAGACAGCCAGGGGGGCTACACCTTC. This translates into CATRDSQGGYTF.

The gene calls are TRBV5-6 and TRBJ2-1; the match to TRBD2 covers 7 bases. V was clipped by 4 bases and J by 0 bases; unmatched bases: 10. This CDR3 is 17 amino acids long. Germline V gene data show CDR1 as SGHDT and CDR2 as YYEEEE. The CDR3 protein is CASSPLGRESSYNEQFF. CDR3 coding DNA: TGTGCCAGCAGCCCCCTCGGGCGGGAGAGCTCCTACAATGAGCAGTTCTTC.

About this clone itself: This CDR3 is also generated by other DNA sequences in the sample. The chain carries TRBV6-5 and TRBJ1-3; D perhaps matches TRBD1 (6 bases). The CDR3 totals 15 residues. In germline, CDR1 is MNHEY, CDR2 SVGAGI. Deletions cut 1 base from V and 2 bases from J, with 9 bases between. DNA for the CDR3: TGTGCCAGCAGTTACTTAGCAGGGGCTGGAAACACCATATATTTT. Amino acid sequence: CASSYLAGAGNTIYF.

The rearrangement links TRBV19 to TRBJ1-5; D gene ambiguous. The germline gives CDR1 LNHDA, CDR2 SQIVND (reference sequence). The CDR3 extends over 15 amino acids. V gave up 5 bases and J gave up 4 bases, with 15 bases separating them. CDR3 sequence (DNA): TGTGCCAGTAGTTCACCAGGACTGGGTAATCAGCCCCAGCATTTT. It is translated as CASSSPGLGNQPQHF.

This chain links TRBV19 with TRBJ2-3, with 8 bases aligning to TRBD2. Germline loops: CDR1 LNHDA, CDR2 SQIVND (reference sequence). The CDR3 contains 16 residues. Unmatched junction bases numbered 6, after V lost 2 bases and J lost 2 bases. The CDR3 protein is CASSIHSGTFTDTQYF. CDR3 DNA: TGTGCCAGTAGTATACATAGCGGGACGTTCACAGATACGCAGTATTTT.

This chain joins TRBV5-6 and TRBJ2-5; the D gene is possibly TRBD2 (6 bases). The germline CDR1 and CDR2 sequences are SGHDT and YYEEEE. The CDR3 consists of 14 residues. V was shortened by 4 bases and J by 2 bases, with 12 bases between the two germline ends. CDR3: CASSGPLAQETQYF. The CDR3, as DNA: TGTGCCAGCAGCGGGCCCCTAGCGCAAGAGACCCAGTACTTC.

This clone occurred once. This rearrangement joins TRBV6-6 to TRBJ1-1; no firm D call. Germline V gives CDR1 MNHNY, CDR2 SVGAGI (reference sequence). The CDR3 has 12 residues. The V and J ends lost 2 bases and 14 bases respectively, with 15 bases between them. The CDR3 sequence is CASSYGLNTPFF. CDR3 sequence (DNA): TGTGCCAGCAGTTACGGGCTGAACACCCCGTTCTTT.

CDR3 in amino acids: CASSQGPGSMNTEAFF. The CDR3 bases are TGCGCCAGCAGCCAAGGTCCAGGGTCCATGAACACTGAAGCTTTCTTT. The chain is built from TRBV4-1 and TRBJ1-1, with a possible D match to TRBD1 (5 bases). There are 16 residues in the CDR3. Germline CDR1 and CDR2: MGHRA and YSYEKL. Deletions cut 1 base from V and 0 bases from J, with 12 bases between.

CDR3 in DNA: TGTGCCAGTAGTATTCGTCTTAGCTCCTACGAGCAGTACTTC. This encodes CASSIRLSSYEQYF. J is TRBJ2-7 and V is TRBV19; D is uncertain. With 3 bases removed from V and 0 bases from J, the gap between germline ends came to 9 bases. The CDR3 contains 14 residues. Germline V gene sequence: CDR1 LNHDA, CDR2 SQIVND (reference sequence).

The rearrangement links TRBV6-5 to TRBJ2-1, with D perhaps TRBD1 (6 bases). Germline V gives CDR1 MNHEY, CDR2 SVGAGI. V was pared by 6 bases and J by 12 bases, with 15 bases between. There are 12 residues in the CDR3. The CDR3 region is CASSAGQKGQFF. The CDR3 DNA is TGTGCCAGCAGCGCCGGACAGAAGGGGCAGTTCTTC.

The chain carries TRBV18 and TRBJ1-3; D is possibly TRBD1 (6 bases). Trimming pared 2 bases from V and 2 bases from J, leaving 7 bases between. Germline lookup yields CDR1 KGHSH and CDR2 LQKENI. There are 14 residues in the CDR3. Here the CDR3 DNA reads TGTGCCAGCTCACCAGGACAGCCTGGAAACACCATATATTTT. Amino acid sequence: CASSPGQPGNTIYF. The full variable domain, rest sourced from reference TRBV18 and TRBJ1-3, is NAGVMQNPRHLVRRRGQEARLRCSPMKGHSHVYWYRQLPEEGLKFMVYLQKENIIDESGMPKERFSAEFPKEGPSILRIQQVVRGDSAAYFCASSPGQPGNTIYFGEGSWLTVV.